The source of this TCR beta chain is a study of shared clonotypes between healthy human individuals. Broader study findings: Sequencing depth was predicted to influence how clonotypes are shared among donors. Among the subsets, naive ones generally showed larger estimated richness than memory ones.

Comments on this clone: No antigen is known for it.

The CDR3 totals 14 residues. CDR1 is MNHEY and CDR2 is SVGAGI in the germline V gene. The V gene lost 2 bases and the J gene lost 9 bases, with 14 bases spanning the gap. Adults of Caucasian background living in Nashville, Tennessee made up all donors. It was across several immunoSEQ plates that each subset's genomic DNA was evenly split. Clones were read by immunoSEQ multiplex PCR, and TCRdb kept only the in-frame ones, dropping some. The sample records about 2.4 million clones, approximately 92% being singletons. The sequence was collected from a man aged 18 to 35 in good health. The chain combines TRBV6-5 with TRBJ2-1; D is uncertain. Source material: naive CD4+ T cells sorted from blood. Subset denoted: CD45RA+ positively selected. The CDR3 DNA reads as TGTGCCAGCAGTTACGGGTCCCCCCACGGTGAGCAGTTCTTC. Translation gives CASSYGSPHGEQFF.